This TCR beta chain was observed in a study of shared clonotypes between healthy human individuals. CDR1 GTSNPN and CDR2 SVGIG come from the germline V gene (reference sequence). The CDR3 has 17 amino acids. Unmatched junction bases numbered 10, after V lost 1 base and J lost 5 bases. Notes on this clone: Its antigen is undetermined.

The naive CD8 population came from CD45RO-negative cells selected for CCR7, without terminally differentiated effector memory CD45RA+ cells. General study points: Compared with clonotypes that all four donors shared, non-shared clonotypes had lower generation probabilities. Naive subsets tended to show greater estimated richness than memory subsets.

Sequenced by immunoSEQ multiplex PCR; TCRdb stores in-frame clones only, minus some. The top ten hold roughly 1% of the sample, which has about 2 million clones, 85% to 95% seen once. Specimen: naive CD8+ T cells sorted from blood. This clonotype originated in a man between 18 and 35 years old in good health. V and J are TRBV30 and TRBJ2-3; 12 bases match TRBD2. CDR3 protein: CAWSALEAGLAGDTQYF. As DNA, the CDR3 is TGTGCCTGGAGTGCCCTAGAGGCGGGACTAGCGGGAGATACGCAGTATTTT.